This T cell receptor (beta chain) comes out of a study of T-cell reconstitution after alpha-beta-depleted transplantation in children. Preparation of the TCRbeta library used unique molecular identifiers. TCRdb recomputed calls from the PCR reads with MiXCR, one row per CDR3 protein. The table has hundreds of thousands of distinct CDR3 sequences, under 20% seen once. CDR1 is SSHAT and CDR2 is FNYEAQ in the germline V gene (reference sequence). The CDR3 is made up of 17 amino acids. V dropped 1 base and J dropped 6; count of bases not matched to a gene: 7. This clonotype originated in a male patient between 10 and 17 years old who had a stem cell transplant for acute lymphoblastic leukemia, so the T cells may come from the graft donor. The material sequenced was PBMCs, mostly from graft donor cells, taken 360 days after TCRalphabeta/CD19-depleted stem cell transplant. The V and J genes are TRBV7-7 and TRBJ2-3, with TRBD2 identical over 13 bases. The CDR3 spells CASSLEPGLAGRDTQYF. CDR3 nucleotides: TGTGCCAGCAGCTTAGAACCGGGACTAGCGGGGCGCGATACGCAGTATTTT.